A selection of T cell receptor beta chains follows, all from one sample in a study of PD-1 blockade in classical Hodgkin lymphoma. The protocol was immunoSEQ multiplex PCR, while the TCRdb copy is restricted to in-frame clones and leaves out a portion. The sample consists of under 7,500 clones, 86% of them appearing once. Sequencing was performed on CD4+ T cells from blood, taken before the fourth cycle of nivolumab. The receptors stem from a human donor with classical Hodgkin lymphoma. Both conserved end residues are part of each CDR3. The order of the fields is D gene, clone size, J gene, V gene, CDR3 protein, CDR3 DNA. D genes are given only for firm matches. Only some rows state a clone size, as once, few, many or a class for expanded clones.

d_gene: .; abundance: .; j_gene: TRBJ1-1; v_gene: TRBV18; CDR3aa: CASSQTRESEAFF; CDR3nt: TGTGCCAGCTCACAGACCAGGGAGAGTGAAGCTTTCTTT
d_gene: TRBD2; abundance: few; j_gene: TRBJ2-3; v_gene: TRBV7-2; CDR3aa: CASSVGLASTDTQYF; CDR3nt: TGTGCCAGCAGCGTGGGACTAGCGAGCACAGATACGCAGTATTTT
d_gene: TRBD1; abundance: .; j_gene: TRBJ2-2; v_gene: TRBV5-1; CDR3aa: CASRQGSTGELFF; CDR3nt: TGCGCCAGCAGACAGGGGTCCACCGGGGAGCTGTTTTTT
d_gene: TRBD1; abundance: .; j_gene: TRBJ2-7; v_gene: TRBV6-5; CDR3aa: CASSFGTGGVYEQYF; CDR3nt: TGTGCCAGCAGTTTCGGGACAGGGGGGGTCTACGAGCAGTACTTC
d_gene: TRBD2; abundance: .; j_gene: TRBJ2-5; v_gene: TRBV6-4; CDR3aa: CASTKWTSGTSFQETQYF; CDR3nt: TGTGCCAGCACCAAATGGACTAGCGGGACGTCTTTTCAAGAGACCCAGTACTTC
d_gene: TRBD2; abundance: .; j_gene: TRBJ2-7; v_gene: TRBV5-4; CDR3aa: CASSFGTGTSPYEQYF; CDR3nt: TGTGCCAGCAGCTTTGGGACCGGGACTAGTCCCTACGAGCAGTACTTC
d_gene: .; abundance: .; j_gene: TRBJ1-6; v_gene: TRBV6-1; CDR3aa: CASSVPSGGSYNSPLHF; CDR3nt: TGTGCCAGCAGTGTTCCGTCGGGGGGCTCCTATAATTCACCCCTCCACTTT
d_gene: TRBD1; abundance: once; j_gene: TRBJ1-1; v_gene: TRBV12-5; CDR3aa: CASGLVQGPNTEAFF; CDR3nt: TGTGCTAGTGGTTTGGTACAGGGGCCGAACACTGAAGCTTTCTTT
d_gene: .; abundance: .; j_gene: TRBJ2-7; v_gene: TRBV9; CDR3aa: CASSSRGSSYEQYF; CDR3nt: TGTGCCAGCAGCTCAAGGGGGAGCTCCTACGAGCAGTACTTC
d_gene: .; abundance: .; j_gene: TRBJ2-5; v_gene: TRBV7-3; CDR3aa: CASSLPGAGETQYF; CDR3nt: TGTGCCAGCAGCTTACCCGGAGCCGGAGAGACCCAGTACTTC
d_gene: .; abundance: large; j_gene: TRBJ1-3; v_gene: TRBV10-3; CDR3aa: CAISESVRGPSGNTIYF; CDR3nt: TGTGCCATCAGTGAGTCGGTCAGGGGCCCCTCTGGAAACACCATATATTTT
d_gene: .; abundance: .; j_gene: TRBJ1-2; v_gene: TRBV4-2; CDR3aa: CASSPYGGGPGYGYTF; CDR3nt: TGTGCCAGCAGCCCTTACGGCGGGGGGCCTGGCTATGGCTACACCTTC
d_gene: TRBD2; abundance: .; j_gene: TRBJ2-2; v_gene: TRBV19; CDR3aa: CASSRTSGGATGELFF; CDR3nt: TGTGCCAGTAGTCGGACTAGCGGGGGAGCCACCGGGGAGCTGTTTTTT
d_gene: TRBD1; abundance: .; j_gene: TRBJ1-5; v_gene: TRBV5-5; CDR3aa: CASNREGAHSNQPQHF; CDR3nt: TGTGCCAGCAACCGAGAGGGGGCTCATAGCAATCAGCCCCAGCATTTT
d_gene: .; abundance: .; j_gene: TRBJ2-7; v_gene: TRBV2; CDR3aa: CASSPRVVTYEQYF; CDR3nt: TGTGCCAGCAGCCCCCGCGTAGTCACCTACGAGCAGTACTTC
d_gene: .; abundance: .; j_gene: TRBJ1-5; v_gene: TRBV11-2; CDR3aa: CASSLFSNQPQHF; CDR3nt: TGTGCCAGCAGCTTATTCAGCAATCAGCCCCAGCATTTT
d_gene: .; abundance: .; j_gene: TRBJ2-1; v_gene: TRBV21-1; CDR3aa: CASSKEGVLTSGNAYEQFF; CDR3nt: TGTGCCAGCAGCAAAGAGGGGGTTTTGACTAGCGGGAATGCGTATGAGCAGTTCTTC
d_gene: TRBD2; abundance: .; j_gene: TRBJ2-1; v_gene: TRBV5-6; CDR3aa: CASSAGLAGGDNEQFF; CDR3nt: TGTGCCAGCAGCGCCGGACTAGCGGGAGGGGACAATGAGCAGTTCTTC
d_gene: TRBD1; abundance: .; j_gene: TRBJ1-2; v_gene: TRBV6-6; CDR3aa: CASTQGGYGYTF; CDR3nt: TGTGCCAGCACCCAGGGGGGGTATGGCTACACCTTC
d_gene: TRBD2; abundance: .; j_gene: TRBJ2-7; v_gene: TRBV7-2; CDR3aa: CASSLAGGKSYEQYF; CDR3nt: TGTGCCAGCAGCTTAGCGGGAGGGAAGAGCTACGAGCAGTACTTC
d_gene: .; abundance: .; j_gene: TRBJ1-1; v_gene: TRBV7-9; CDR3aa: CASSPSRVGGITEAFF; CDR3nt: TGTGCCAGCAGCCCCTCTCGGGTAGGGGGGATCACTGAAGCTTTCTTT
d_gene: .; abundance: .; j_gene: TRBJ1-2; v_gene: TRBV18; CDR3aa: CASSENQGQADYGYTF; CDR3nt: TGTGCCAGCTCAGAGAATCAGGGGCAGGCGGACTATGGCTACACCTTC
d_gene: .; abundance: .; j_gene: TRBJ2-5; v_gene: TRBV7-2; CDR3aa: CASSSSGTRWETQYF; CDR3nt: TGTGCCAGCAGCTCGTCCGGGACCAGGTGGGAGACCCAGTACTTC
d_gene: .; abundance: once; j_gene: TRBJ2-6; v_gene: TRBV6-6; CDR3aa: CASIQSQISGANVLTF; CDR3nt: TGTGCCAGCATACAGTCGCAAATCTCTGGGGCCAACGTCCTGACTTTC
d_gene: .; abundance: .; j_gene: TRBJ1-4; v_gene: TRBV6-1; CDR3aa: CASSDSGNEKLFF; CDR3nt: TGTGCCAGCAGTGACAGTGGTAATGAAAAACTGTTTTTT
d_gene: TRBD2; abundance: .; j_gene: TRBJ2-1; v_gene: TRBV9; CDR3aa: CASSETSGGPPNEQFF; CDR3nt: TGTGCCAGCAGCGAAACTAGCGGGGGCCCCCCCAATGAGCAGTTCTTC
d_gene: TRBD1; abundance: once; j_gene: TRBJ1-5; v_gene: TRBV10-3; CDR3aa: CAISGGGQGGQPQHF; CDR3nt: TGTGCCATCAGTGGAGGGGGACAGGGTGGCCAGCCCCAGCATTTT
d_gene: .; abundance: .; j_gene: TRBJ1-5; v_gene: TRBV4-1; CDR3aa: CASSQDGGLGNQPQHF; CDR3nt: TGCGCCAGCAGCCAAGATGGGGGGCTCGGTAATCAGCCCCAGCATTTT
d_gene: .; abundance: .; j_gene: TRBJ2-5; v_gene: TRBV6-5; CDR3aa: CASRSTGKETQYF; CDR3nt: TGTGCCAGCAGATCTACAGGGAAAGAGACCCAGTACTTC
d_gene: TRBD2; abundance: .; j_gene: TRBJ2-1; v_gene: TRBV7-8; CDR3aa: CASSKSGSSYNEQFF; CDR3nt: TGTGCCAGCAGCAAAAGCGGGAGCTCCTACAATGAGCAGTTCTTC
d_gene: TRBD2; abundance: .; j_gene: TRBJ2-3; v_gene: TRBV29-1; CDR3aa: CSVEKAGVGTDTQYF; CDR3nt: TGCAGCGTTGAGAAAGCGGGAGTGGGCACAGATACGCAGTATTTT
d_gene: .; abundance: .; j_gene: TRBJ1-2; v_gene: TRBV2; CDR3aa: CASRPDYGYTF; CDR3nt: TGTGCCAGCAGACCTGACTATGGCTACACCTTC
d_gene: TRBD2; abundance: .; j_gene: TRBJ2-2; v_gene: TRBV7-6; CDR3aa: CASRLAENTGELFF; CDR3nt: TGTGCCAGCAGACTAGCGGAGAACACCGGGGAGCTGTTTTTT
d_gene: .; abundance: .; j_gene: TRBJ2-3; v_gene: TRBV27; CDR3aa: CASSLRRGLGTDTQYF; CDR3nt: TGTGCCAGCAGTTTACGGAGGGGGCTGGGCACAGATACGCAGTATTTT
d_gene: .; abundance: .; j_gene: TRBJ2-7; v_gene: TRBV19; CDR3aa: CASSIDPSSYEQYF; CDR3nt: TGTGCCAGTAGTATAGATCCAAGCTCCTACGAGCAGTACTTC
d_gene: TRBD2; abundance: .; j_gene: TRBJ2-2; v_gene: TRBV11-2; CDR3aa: CASSLGLRRDRGGAGELFF; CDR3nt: TGTGCCAGCAGCTTAGGATTAAGAAGGGATCGCGGGGGAGCCGGGGAGCTGTTTTTT
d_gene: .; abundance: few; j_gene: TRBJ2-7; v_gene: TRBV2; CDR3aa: CASSVRRGYEQYF; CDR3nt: TGTGCCAGCAGTGTCAGAAGAGGCTACGAGCAGTACTTC
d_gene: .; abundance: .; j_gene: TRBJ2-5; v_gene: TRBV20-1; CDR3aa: CSASAEETQYF; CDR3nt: TGCAGTGCTAGCGCAGAAGAGACCCAGTACTTC
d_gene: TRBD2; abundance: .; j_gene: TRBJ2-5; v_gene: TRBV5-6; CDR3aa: CASSAPGGETQYF; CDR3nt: TGTGCCAGCAGCGCGCCGGGAGGAGAGACCCAGTACTTC
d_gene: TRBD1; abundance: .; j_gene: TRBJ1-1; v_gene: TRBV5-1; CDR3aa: CASSLEGGAIDGDF; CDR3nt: TGCGCCAGCAGCTTGGAAGGGGGCGCGATTGACGGAGACTTT
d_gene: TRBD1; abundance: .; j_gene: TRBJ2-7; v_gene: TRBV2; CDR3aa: CASTDRAHSYEQYF; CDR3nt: TGTGCCAGCACGGACAGGGCGCACTCCTACGAGCAGTACTTC
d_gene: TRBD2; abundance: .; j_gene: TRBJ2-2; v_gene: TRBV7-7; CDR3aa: CASSLPSGRTGELFF; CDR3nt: TGTGCCAGCAGCCTACCTAGCGGGAGGACCGGGGAGCTGTTTTTT
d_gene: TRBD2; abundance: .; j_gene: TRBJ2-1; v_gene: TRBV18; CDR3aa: CASSLATSGSLDEQFF; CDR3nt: TGTGCCAGCTCGCTGGCGACTAGCGGGAGTCTCGATGAGCAGTTCTTC